This TCR beta chain was obtained from a study of metastatic and nonmetastatic thyroid tumors. General observations from the study: Significantly higher TCR beta diversity was reportedly seen in malignant thyroid tumors than benign nodules, in blood and tumor.

This clone occurred a few times. Its target is unknown. TCRdb used MiXCR to call clones anew from the PCR reads. The data hold about 14,000 clones, with around a third observed a single time. Until they underwent thyroid surgery, no patient had received any treatment. Germline assignment: CDR1 LNHDA and CDR2 SQIVND (reference sequence). CDR3 length: 13 residues. V was trimmed by 3 bases and J by 0 bases, leaving 5 bases between them. The chain couples TRBV19 to TRBJ1-1, with unresolved D. Material for sequencing was tumor tissue. The receptor's source is a female donor with papillary thyroid cancer or a benign thyroid nodule (not recorded which). Some clones in this sample may be carry-over from other donors' samples. CDR3: CASSIQVNTEAFF. The CDR3 DNA reads as TGTGCCAGTAGTATTCAGGTGAACACTGAAGCTTTCTTT.